These 7 T cell receptor beta chains originate from one sample sequenced in a study of blood T cell repertoires in COVID-19. Assay: immunoSEQ multiplex PCR; the TCRdb copy retains only in-frame clones and omits some. Found here are tens of thousands of clones, approximately 86% of them singletons; the top ten hold 25% to 35%. Source material: peripheral blood. The receptor set was obtained from a woman aged 80 or over with acute or convalescent COVID-19.

The CDR3 DNA reads as TGTGCCAGCAGCATACAGGGTGGCATGAACACTGAAGCTTTCTTT. Translating gives CASSIQGGMNTEAFF. The V gene is TRBV11-1, the J gene TRBJ1-1; a possible D gene is TRBD1 (6 bases). With 5 bases removed from V and 0 bases from J, the gap between germline ends came to 13 bases. This CDR3 spans 15 amino acids. Germline CDR1 reads SGHAT; CDR2 reads FQDESV (reference sequence).

This chain connects TRBV20-1 to TRBJ1-2; unclear D gene. CDR1 DFQATT and CDR2 SNEGSKA come from the germline V gene (reference sequence). Trimming cost V 8 bases and J 0 bases, with 7 bases left between them. The CDR3 length is 11 residues. The CDR3 coding sequence is TGCAGTTCACAGACTAACTATGGCTACACCTTC. Its translation is CSSQTNYGYTF.

The rearrangement uses TRBV11-2 and TRBJ2-1, with TRBD2 matching over 16 bases. Germline-derived CDR1 and CDR2 are SGHAT and FQNNGV. The trim removed 4 bases at V and 9 bases at J, leaving 12 bases unmatched. This CDR3 has 18 amino acids. The CDR3 spells CASSSGLAGGSYHSEQFF. The CDR3 DNA is TGTGCCAGCAGCTCGGGACTAGCGGGAGGGTCCTATCACTCTGAGCAGTTCTTC.

The chain has TRBV11-2 and TRBJ1-1; D remains unclear. The germline gives CDR1 SGHAT, CDR2 FQNNGV. Trimming removed 4 bases from V and 3 bases from J, with 9 bases in between. The CDR3 sequence is 13 residues long. The CDR3 DNA sequence: TGTGCCAGCAGCTGGAGGTTGGACACTGAAGCTTTCTTT. This encodes CASSWRLDTEAFF.

The chain joins TRBV5-4 to TRBJ1-2; no clear D. Deletions cut 2 bases from V and 8 bases from J, with 13 bases between. This CDR3 is built from 13 residues. Germline CDR1 and CDR2: SGHNT and YYREEE (reference sequence). CDR3 sequence (DNA): TGTGCCAGCAGCTTAAGAGGGTCTCGGGGCTACACCTTC. Its translation: CASSLRGSRGYTF.

The chain carries TRBV5-1 and TRBJ2-7; perhaps TRBD2 as D (5 bases). In germline, CDR1 is SGHRS, CDR2 YFSETQ. V lost 4 bases, J lost 7 bases, and 12 bases lay in between. The length of the CDR3 is 12 residues. CDR3 sequence: CASSLGDREQYF. The CDR3 nucleotides are TGCGCCAGCAGCCTCGGGGATCGGGAGCAGTACTTC.

The chain recombines TRBV5-1 with TRBJ2-1; 10 nucleotides align to TRBD1. CDR1 and CDR2 from the germline V gene are SGHRS and YFSETQ. The CDR3 extends over 15 amino acids. V was clipped by 4 bases and J by 7 bases; unmatched bases: 8. The CDR3 DNA sequence: TGCGCCAGCAGCGATCCGGGACAGGGGCTTAATGAGCAGTTCTTC. It specifies CASSDPGQGLNEQFF.